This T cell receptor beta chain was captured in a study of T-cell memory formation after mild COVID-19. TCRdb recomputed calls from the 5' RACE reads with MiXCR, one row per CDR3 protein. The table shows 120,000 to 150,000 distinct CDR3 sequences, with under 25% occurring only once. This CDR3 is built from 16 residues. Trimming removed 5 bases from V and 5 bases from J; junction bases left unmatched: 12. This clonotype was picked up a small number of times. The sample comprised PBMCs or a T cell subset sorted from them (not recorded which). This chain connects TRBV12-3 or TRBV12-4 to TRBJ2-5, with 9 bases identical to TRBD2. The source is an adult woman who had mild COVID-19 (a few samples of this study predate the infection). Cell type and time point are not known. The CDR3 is CASSIPGTSPPETQYF. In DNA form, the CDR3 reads TGTGCCAGCAGTATACCCGGGACTAGCCCTCCCGAGACCCAGTACTTC.